The rows below give T cell receptor beta chains drawn from one sample of a study of blood T cell repertoires in COVID-19. Method: immunoSEQ multiplex PCR; TCRdb's copy keeps in-frame clones and lacks some. The data hold about 49,000 clones, with approximately 80% observed a single time. Sequences were obtained from peripheral blood. The receptors here all came from a woman aged 60-70 years with acute or convalescent COVID-19. CDR3s include the opening cysteine and the closing phenylalanine or tryptophan. A D gene is named only where the DNA matches it firmly. Part of the rows lack a size; the others show once, few, many or a class for expanded clones.

-	TRBJ1-3	-	TRBV6-5	CASSYKTGRSGNTIYF	TGTGCCAGCAGTTACAAGACAGGCCGCTCTGGAAACACCATATATTTT
-	TRBJ2-7	-	TRBV28	CASSIPILGANEQYF	TGTGCCAGCAGTATCCCGATCTTGGGCGCGAACGAGCAGTACTTC
-	TRBJ1-4	-	TRBV30	CAWSVQGSEKLFF	TGTGCCTGGAGTGTACAGGGAAGTGAAAAACTGTTTTTT
-	TRBJ2-4	-	TRBV25-1	CASSEYRAGADKNIQYF	TGTGCCAGCAGTGAATATAGGGCAGGGGCGGACAAAAACATTCAGTACTTC
TRBD2	TRBJ2-3	-	TRBV18	CASSPRAGEADTQYF	TGTGCCAGCTCACCGAGAGCGGGAGAGGCAGATACGCAGTATTTT
-	TRBJ1-4	-	TRBV24-1	CATSDGASTNEKLFF	TGTGCCACCAGTGATGGAGCGTCAACTAATGAAAAACTGTTTTTT
TRBD1	TRBJ1-3	-	TRBV7-8	CASSLPGGYGNTIYF	TGTGCCAGCAGCTTGCCAGGGGGCTACGGAAACACCATATATTTT
-	TRBJ1-3	-	TRBV2	CASREGGSGPGNTIYF	TGTGCCAGCAGGGAAGGAGGTTCGGGTCCTGGAAACACCATATATTTT
TRBD2	TRBJ2-5	-	TRBV7-2	CASSRSRLAGGGETQYF	TGTGCCAGCAGCAGGTCTCGACTAGCGGGGGGTGGAGAGACCCAGTACTTC
TRBD1	TRBJ1-4	once	TRBV25-1	CASNPGTGHNEKLFF	TGTGCCAGCAATCCCGGGACAGGGCATAATGAAAAACTGTTTTTT
TRBD2	TRBJ2-7	-	TRBV27	CASRRLAGVNEQYF	TGTGCCAGCAGGAGACTAGCGGGAGTGAACGAGCAGTACTTC
-	TRBJ1-5	-	TRBV7-5	CARSFPQPQHF	TGTGCCAGAAGCTTCCCACAGCCCCAGCATTTT
TRBD1	TRBJ1-6	-	TRBV5-8	CASSFTGDTYSPLHF	TGTGCCAGCAGTTTTACAGGGGATACTTATTCACCCCTCCACTTT
TRBD2	TRBJ2-7	-	TRBV5-4	CASSPESMAGGYEQYF	TGTGCCAGCAGCCCGGAGTCCATGGCGGGAGGCTACGAGCAGTACTTC
TRBD2	TRBJ2-3	-	TRBV9	CASSVFVSSGSTDTQYF	TGTGCCAGCAGCGTCTTCGTTTCTAGCGGGAGTACAGATACGCAGTATTTT
-	TRBJ2-5	-	TRBV10-2	CASSWSRGETQYF	TGCGCCAGCAGTTGGTCCCGAGGGGAGACCCAGTACTTC
TRBD1	TRBJ1-1	-	TRBV2	CASSQQGFAFF	TGTGCCAGCAGTCAACAGGGGTTCGCTTTCTTT
-	TRBJ1-1	-	TRBV6-4	CASSDGAPEAFF	TGTGCCAGCAGTGACGGGGCACCTGAAGCTTTCTTT
-	TRBJ1-6	-	TRBV30	CAWTGLGLNSPLHF	TGTGCCTGGACGGGCTTGGGGCTTAATTCACCCCTCCACTTT
TRBD1	TRBJ1-2	few	TRBV19	CASSIDGQGADGYTF	TGTGCCAGTAGTATAGACGGACAGGGGGCGGATGGCTACACCTTC
TRBD1	TRBJ1-2	-	TRBV6-4	CASSPTGDYGYTF	TGTGCCAGCAGCCCGACAGGGGACTATGGCTACACCTTC
TRBD1	TRBJ2-7	-	TRBV6-5	CASISTGGSYEQYF	TGTGCCAGCATCTCGACAGGGGGCTCCTACGAGCAGTACTTC
-	TRBJ1-1	-	TRBV5-6	CASSLGLRDTGNTEAFF	TGTGCCAGCAGCTTGGGCCTCCGGGACACAGGAAACACTGAAGCTTTCTTT